The clone carrying this T cell receptor beta chain was counted only a few times. Assay: immunoSEQ multiplex PCR; the TCRdb copy retains only in-frame clones and omits some. The repertoire has around 22,000 clones, about nine tenths of them found once; the top ten carry roughly 30%. The data stem from a study of OX40 agonist ivuxolimab in advanced cancers. A history of autoimmune disease or systemic immunosuppression excluded patients. Trimming took off 5 bases at V and 1 base at J, with 11 bases between the two ends. Germline V CDR1 and CDR2: SGHVS, FNYEAQ. CDR3 size: 14 residues. The sequence derives from an adult with an advanced solid tumor such as melanoma, head and neck, liver or kidney cancer. V usage is TRBV7-6 and J usage is TRBJ1-1, with D hard to call. Sequenced material: CD4+ or CD8+ T cells sorted from blood, taken in a trial of the OX40 agonist ivuxolimab. CDR3 nucleotide sequence: TGTGCCAGCAGCCCAGAAGAGACGAACACTGAAGCTTTCTTT. As protein: CASSPEETNTEAFF.